Presented here are 5 T cell receptor beta chains from one specimen sequenced in a study of T cell responses to AZD1222 COVID-19 vaccine. Some clones are missing from TCRdb's copy, which holds only in-frame ones; the method was immunoSEQ multiplex PCR. Altogether over 45,000 clones are present, around 83% being singletons, with the ten largest covering approximately 20%. The starting material was peripheral blood, obtained on day 0 of MenACWY control vaccination. These receptors were taken from an adult in good health.

In nucleotides, the CDR3 is TGTGCCAGCAGCTCTAACGGACTAGCGGGGCACTCCAATGAGCAGTTCTTC. Its translation is CASSSNGLAGHSNEQFF. The V and J genes are TRBV13 and TRBJ2-1, with TRBD2 matching 12 bases. Germline-derived CDR1 and CDR2 are PRHDT and FYEKMQ (reference sequence). After removal of 4 bases from V and 6 bases from J, the junction contained 10 bases not matched to a gene. This CDR3 is built from 17 residues.

This clone came up a few times. The rearrangement joins TRBV11-3 to TRBJ2-3; the D gene is possibly TRBD2 (7 bases). CDR3 length equals 15 residues. Germline V gene data show CDR1 as SGHNT and CDR2 as YENEEA. Trimming pared 0 bases from V and 5 bases from J, leaving 12 bases between. The CDR3 DNA follows: TGTGCCAGCAGCTTAGATGGGGGGGCAGGAGATACGCAGTATTTT. It translates to CASSLDGGAGDTQYF.

CDR3 coding DNA: TGCGCCAGCAAGGGGGACCCCAGAAGCACAGATACGCAGTATTTT. Its translation is CASKGDPRSTDTQYF. The V and J genes are TRBV5-1 and TRBJ2-3, with D possibly being TRBD1 (6 bases). The CDR3 is 15 residues long. Trimming left V 6 bases short and J 0 bases short, with 14 bases between. Looked up from germline, CDR1 is SGHRS and CDR2 is YFSETQ.

The genes are TRBV10-3 and TRBJ2-7; 7 positions match TRBD1. CDR3 size: 15 residues. V lost 1 base and J lost 0; bases outside the gene matches: 3. Germline V gene data show CDR1 as ENHRY and CDR2 as SYGVKD. The DNA for the CDR3 is TGTGCCATCAGTGAGTTAGGGGGCAGCTCCTACGAGCAGTACTTC. This encodes CAISELGGSSYEQYF.

The chain joins TRBV6-5 to TRBJ2-7, with D maybe TRBD1 (7 bases). Trimming cost V 5 bases and J 2 bases, with 16 bases left between them. This CDR3 is 15 amino acids long. Looked up from germline, CDR1 is MNHEY and CDR2 is SVGAGI. CDR3 DNA sequence: TGTGCCAGCAGTACCAGGGGGGACGCCGCCTACGAGCAGTACTTC. This sequence encodes CASSTRGDAAYEQYF.